This record covers a single T cell receptor (beta chain). Its antigen is unidentified. The V gene lost 2 bases and the J gene lost 5 bases, with 15 bases spanning the gap. Germline-derived CDR1 and CDR2 are SGHTA and FQGNSA. The CDR3 has 15 amino acids. Only in-frame clones appear in the TCRdb table, and some are missing; sequencing was by immunoSEQ multiplex PCR. In the table there are 2 million to 2.5 million clones, 80% to 95% of which are singletons. This entry comes from a study of shared clonotypes between healthy human individuals. Overall study: Three plates each covered CD4 naive and memory; CD8 naive two, CD8 memory one.

Study-level results: Larger richness was generally estimated for naive than memory subsets. Approximately 4.9% of naive CD4 clonotypes were shared across four donors.

The chain is built from TRBV7-2 and TRBJ1-2, with D unclear. Sequences were obtained from naive CD4+ T cells from PBMCs. This sample's subset: CD45RA+ positively selected. This TCR derives from a man aged 18 to 30 in good health. Some clones in this sample may be carry-over from other donors' samples. CDR3 in DNA: TGTGCCAGCAGCTTACTTATCGGGGTGGAATATGGCTACACCTTC. Its translation: CASSLLIGVEYGYTF.